The rows below give T cell receptor beta chains drawn from one sample of a study of shared clonotypes between healthy human individuals. Here immunoSEQ multiplex PCR was the method, and the copy in TCRdb shows in-frame clones only, minus some. This sample has 200,000 to 250,000 clones, with about 65% found just once. Input material: memory CD4+ T cells sorted from blood. The receptors were gathered from a man aged 30 to 45 in good health. Each CDR3 is given with its conserved first and last residue. The order of the fields is clone size, D gene, J gene, V gene, CDR3 DNA, CDR3 protein. D genes are given only for firm matches. Expanded clones are given a class, and other clones once, few, many or no size at all.

size: NA; D: TRBD1; J: TRBJ2-7; V: TRBV2; DNA: TGTGCCAGCAGGGACAGGACGGATCTCTACGAGCAGTACTTC; CDR3: CASRDRTDLYEQYF
size: NA; D: NA; J: TRBJ1-5; V: TRBV19; DNA: TGTGCCAGTAGTATACGGTGGACGAGCAATCAGCCCCAGCATTTT; CDR3: CASSIRWTSNQPQHF
size: NA; D: NA; J: TRBJ2-3; V: TRBV4-2; DNA: TGTGCCAGCAGCCAAGTTTCAGCGGGCGGAGATACGCAGTATTTT; CDR3: CASSQVSAGGDTQYF
size: NA; D: NA; J: TRBJ2-7; V: TRBV4-3; DNA: TGCGCCAGCAGCCAAGCCCTCTCGACCAGCGAGCAGTACTTC; CDR3: CASSQALSTSEQYF
size: few; D: NA; J: TRBJ2-1; V: TRBV6-1; DNA: TGTGCCAGCAGTGAAATAGGCGAGCAGTTCTTC; CDR3: CASSEIGEQFF
size: NA; D: TRBD2; J: TRBJ2-5; V: TRBV2; DNA: TGTGCCAGCAGTCTCCTTGGGACTAGCGGGAGATCAGAGACCCAGTACTTC; CDR3: CASSLLGTSGRSETQYF
size: NA; D: NA; J: TRBJ2-2; V: TRBV11-2; DNA: TGTGCCAGCAGCTTATCCGGGCCATCCGGGGAGCTGTTTTTT; CDR3: CASSLSGPSGELFF
size: NA; D: NA; J: TRBJ1-1; V: TRBV28; DNA: TGTGCCAGCAGTTTGGTCCGGGGCAGGAACACTGAAGCTTTCTTT; CDR3: CASSLVRGRNTEAFF
size: few; D: TRBD2; J: TRBJ2-1; V: TRBV10-2; DNA: TGCGCCAGCAGTGAGAATGGGTGGGGGCGGGAGGATTTAGGCAATGAGCAGTTCTTC; CDR3: CASSENGWGREDLGNEQFF
size: NA; D: NA; J: TRBJ2-5; V: TRBV29-1; DNA: TGCAGCATCGGGACGTCCCAAGAGACCCAGTACTTC; CDR3: CSIGTSQETQYF
size: few; D: NA; J: TRBJ2-7; V: TRBV28; DNA: TGTGCCAGCAGCCGCGGGACACCCACCTACGAGCAGTACTTC; CDR3: CASSRGTPTYEQYF
size: many; D: NA; J: TRBJ2-2; V: TRBV5-1; DNA: TGCGCCAGCAGGGCTACCGGGCTCAACACCGGGGAGCTGTTTTTT; CDR3: CASRATGLNTGELFF
size: NA; D: NA; J: TRBJ1-3; V: TRBV6-5; DNA: TGTGCCAGCAGTTACTCAAGGGGGACTGGAAACACCATATATTTT; CDR3: CASSYSRGTGNTIYF
size: NA; D: NA; J: TRBJ1-1; V: TRBV28; DNA: TGTGCCAGCAGCAGGGTTTTGAACACTGAAGCTTTCTTT; CDR3: CASSRVLNTEAFF
size: NA; D: TRBD2; J: TRBJ2-3; V: TRBV11-3; DNA: TGTGCCAGCAGCTCAGCGCGGGGGGCAGATACGCAGTATTTT; CDR3: CASSSARGADTQYF
size: NA; D: TRBD1; J: TRBJ1-2; V: TRBV7-2; DNA: TGTGCCAGCAGCTATGACAGGGGCCTAGTCGACGCCTATGGCTACACCTTC; CDR3: CASSYDRGLVDAYGYTF
size: NA; D: TRBD2; J: TRBJ2-3; V: TRBV28; DNA: TGTGCCAGCAGTCAAAGACTAGCGGGAGAGTCAGATACGCAGTATTTT; CDR3: CASSQRLAGESDTQYF
size: NA; D: TRBD1; J: TRBJ2-6; V: TRBV6-4; DNA: TGTGCCAGCAGCCCTCGGACAGGGGGCATCTCCGGGGCCAACGTCCTGACTTTC; CDR3: CASSPRTGGISGANVLTF
size: NA; D: NA; J: TRBJ2-2; V: TRBV14; DNA: TGTGCCAGCAACCTTCATGCAGCCGCCCCCGGGGAGCTGTTTTTT; CDR3: CASNLHAAAPGELFF
size: NA; D: NA; J: TRBJ2-7; V: TRBV5-6; DNA: TGTGCCAGCAGCTTCGGCACCCCCGAGCAGTACTTC; CDR3: CASSFGTPEQYF
size: NA; D: TRBD1; J: TRBJ2-2; V: TRBV7-9; DNA: TGTGCCAGCAGCTTCCAGGGGGTTAACACCGGGGAGCTGTTTTTT; CDR3: CASSFQGVNTGELFF
size: NA; D: NA; J: TRBJ2-7; V: TRBV5-1; DNA: TGCGCCAGCAGCTTGGCCCTCGAGCGGAGCTACGAGCAGTACTTC; CDR3: CASSLALERSYEQYF
size: few; D: TRBD2; J: TRBJ2-1; V: TRBV18; DNA: TGTGCCAGCTCCCCTCTCATTGTATCCAGCGGGGGTACCTACAATGAGCAGTTCTTC; CDR3: CASSPLIVSSGGTYNEQFF
size: NA; D: NA; J: TRBJ1-1; V: TRBV5-1; DNA: TGCGCCAGCAGCTTGAACAGGGACGAAGCTTTCTTT; CDR3: CASSLNRDEAFF
size: NA; D: TRBD2; J: TRBJ2-7; V: TRBV7-9; DNA: TGTGCCAGCAGCTCCGGGGGGAGCTCCTACGAGCAGTACTTC; CDR3: CASSSGGSSYEQYF
size: NA; D: NA; J: TRBJ2-7; V: TRBV28; DNA: TGTGCCATCTTGGGGAATTCCTACGAGCAGTACTTC; CDR3: CAILGNSYEQYF
size: NA; D: TRBD2; J: TRBJ2-3; V: TRBV7-9; DNA: TGTGCCAGCAGCCTGGGACTAGCGGGAGAAGGGGCAGATACGCAGTATTTT; CDR3: CASSLGLAGEGADTQYF